This is a list of T cell receptor beta chains from one sample in a study of cytotoxic CD8 clonotypes in ibrutinib-treated CLL. Profiled with immunoSEQ multiplex PCR; TCRdb holds only in-frame clones, not every one. Counted here are nearly 300,000 clones, less than 85% occurring once; the ten biggest clones make up around 5.1%. The specimen comprised PBMCs, sampled at disease progression, from a patient treated with ibrutinib. Receptors were obtained from a human donor with chronic lymphocytic leukemia. CDR3s include the opening cysteine and the closing phenylalanine or tryptophan. A D gene is named only where the DNA matches it firmly. Part of the rows lack a size; the others show once, few, many or a class for expanded clones.

v_call: TRBV12-5; cdr3_length: 15; j_call: TRBJ2-3; d_call: -; clone_size: few; cdr3_nt: TGTGCTAGTGGTTATGGCGGGACCCCCACAGATACGCAGTATTTT; cdr3_aa: CASGYGGTPTDTQYF
v_call: TRBV6-5; cdr3_length: 13; j_call: TRBJ2-2; d_call: -; clone_size: -; cdr3_nt: TGTGCCAGCAGTTCGATGGGATTCGGGGAGCTGTTTTTT; cdr3_aa: CASSSMGFGELFF
v_call: TRBV19; cdr3_length: 12; j_call: TRBJ2-1; d_call: TRBD2; clone_size: once; cdr3_nt: TGTGCCAGTAGTAAGACTAGCGATGAGCAGTTCTTC; cdr3_aa: CASSKTSDEQFF
v_call: TRBV27; cdr3_length: 13; j_call: TRBJ2-1; d_call: TRBD1; clone_size: -; cdr3_nt: TGTGCCAGCATTGGACAGGGATACAATGAGCAGTTCTTC; cdr3_aa: CASIGQGYNEQFF
v_call: TRBV2; cdr3_length: 14; j_call: TRBJ2-7; d_call: -; clone_size: few; cdr3_nt: TGTGCCAGCAGCCCACAGGGGAGGGGTTACGAGCAGTACTTC; cdr3_aa: CASSPQGRGYEQYF
v_call: TRBV9; cdr3_length: 13; j_call: TRBJ2-3; d_call: -; clone_size: -; cdr3_nt: TGTGCCAGCAGCGTAGTGTCCCCAGATACGCAGTATTTT; cdr3_aa: CASSVVSPDTQYF
v_call: TRBV19; cdr3_length: 16; j_call: TRBJ2-4; d_call: -; clone_size: -; cdr3_nt: TGTGCCAGTAGTATTGGCAGGGGCTTTCCCGTGAACATTCAGTACTTC; cdr3_aa: CASSIGRGFPVNIQYF
v_call: TRBV29-1; cdr3_length: 15; j_call: TRBJ2-3; d_call: -; clone_size: -; cdr3_nt: TGCAGCGTTGGACCGAGGGACGGTCGCACAGATACGCAGTATTTT; cdr3_aa: CSVGPRDGRTDTQYF
v_call: TRBV7-8; cdr3_length: 14; j_call: TRBJ2-7; d_call: TRBD1; clone_size: few; cdr3_nt: TGTGCCAGCAGCGTAGGACAGGCATCCTACGAGCAGTACTTC; cdr3_aa: CASSVGQASYEQYF
v_call: TRBV7-2; cdr3_length: 13; j_call: TRBJ1-1; d_call: -; clone_size: -; cdr3_nt: TGTGCCAGCAGCCGGGGATGGGGGACTGAAGCTTTCTTT; cdr3_aa: CASSRGWGTEAFF
v_call: TRBV11-3; cdr3_length: 13; j_call: TRBJ1-2; d_call: -; clone_size: -; cdr3_nt: TGTGCCAGCAGCTTGAGTGGAGGCTATGGCTACACCTTC; cdr3_aa: CASSLSGGYGYTF
v_call: TRBV18; cdr3_length: 16; j_call: TRBJ1-1; d_call: -; clone_size: -; cdr3_nt: TGTGCCAGCTCACCCCTGGGACCGGGACGGAACACTGAAGCTTTCTTT; cdr3_aa: CASSPLGPGRNTEAFF
v_call: TRBV7-9; cdr3_length: 16; j_call: TRBJ2-2; d_call: -; clone_size: -; cdr3_nt: TGTGCCAGCAGCTTAGACAGCGATCTGAACACCGGGGAGCTGTTTTTT; cdr3_aa: CASSLDSDLNTGELFF
v_call: TRBV5-5; cdr3_length: 16; j_call: TRBJ1-2; d_call: TRBD1; clone_size: -; cdr3_nt: TGTGCCAGCAGCTCCCTACCTGACAGGGGCCCTCAGGGCTACACCTTC; cdr3_aa: CASSSLPDRGPQGYTF
v_call: TRBV27; cdr3_length: 18; j_call: TRBJ2-3; d_call: -; clone_size: -; cdr3_nt: TGTGCCAGCAGTTTATCTGGCCGGACATACGCTTCCACAGATACGCAGTATTTT; cdr3_aa: CASSLSGRTYASTDTQYF
v_call: TRBV4-1; cdr3_length: 16; j_call: TRBJ2-7; d_call: TRBD1; clone_size: -; cdr3_nt: TGCGCCAGCAGCCACGGGGTGGGCGGACAGGGCTACGAGCAGTACTTC; cdr3_aa: CASSHGVGGQGYEQYF